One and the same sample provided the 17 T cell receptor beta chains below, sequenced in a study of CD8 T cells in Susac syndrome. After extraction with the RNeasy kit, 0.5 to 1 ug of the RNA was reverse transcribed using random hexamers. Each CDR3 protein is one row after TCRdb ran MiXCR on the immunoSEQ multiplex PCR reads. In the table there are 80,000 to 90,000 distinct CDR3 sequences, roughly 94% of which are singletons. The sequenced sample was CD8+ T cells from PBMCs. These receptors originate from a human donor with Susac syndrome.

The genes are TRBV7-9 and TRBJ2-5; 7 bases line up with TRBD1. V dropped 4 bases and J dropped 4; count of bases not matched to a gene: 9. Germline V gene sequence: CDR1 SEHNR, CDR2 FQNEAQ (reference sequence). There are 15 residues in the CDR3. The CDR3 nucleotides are TGTGCCAGCAGCTATTTTATACAGGGGCTAGAGACCCAGTACTTC. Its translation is CASSYFIQGLETQYF.

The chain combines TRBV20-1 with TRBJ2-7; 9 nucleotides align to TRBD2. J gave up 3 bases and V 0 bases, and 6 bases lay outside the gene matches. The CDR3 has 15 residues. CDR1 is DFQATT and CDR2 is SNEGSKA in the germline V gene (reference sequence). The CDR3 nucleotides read TGCAGTGCTAGAGATGATAGCGGGAGCTTCTACGAGCAGTACTTC. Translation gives CSARDDSGSFYEQYF.

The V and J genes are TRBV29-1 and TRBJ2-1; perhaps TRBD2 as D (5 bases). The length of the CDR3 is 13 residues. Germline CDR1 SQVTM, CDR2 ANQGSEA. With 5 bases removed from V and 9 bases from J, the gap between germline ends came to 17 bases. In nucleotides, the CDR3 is TGCAGCGTTCCAGACAAGACCCGGGGTGAGCAGTTCTTC. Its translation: CSVPDKTRGEQFF.

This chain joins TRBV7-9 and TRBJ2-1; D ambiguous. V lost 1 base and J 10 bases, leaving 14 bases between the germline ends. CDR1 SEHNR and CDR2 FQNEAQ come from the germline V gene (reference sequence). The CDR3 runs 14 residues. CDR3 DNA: TGTGCCAGCAGCTTAGACCTACCCCCTCAGGAGCAGTTCTTC. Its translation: CASSLDLPPQEQFF.

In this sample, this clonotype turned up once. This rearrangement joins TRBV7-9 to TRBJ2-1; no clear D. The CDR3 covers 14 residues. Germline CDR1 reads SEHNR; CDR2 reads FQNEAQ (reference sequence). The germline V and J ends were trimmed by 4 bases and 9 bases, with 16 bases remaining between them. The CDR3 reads CASSSSLGLGEQFF. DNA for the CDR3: TGTGCCAGCAGCTCGTCCCTAGGTTTGGGTGAGCAGTTCTTC.

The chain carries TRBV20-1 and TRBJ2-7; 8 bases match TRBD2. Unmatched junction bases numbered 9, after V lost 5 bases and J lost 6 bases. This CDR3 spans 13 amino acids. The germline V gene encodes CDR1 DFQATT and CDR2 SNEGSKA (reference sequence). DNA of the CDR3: TGCAGTGCTCTAAGCGGGAGCTCGATCGAGCAGTACTTC. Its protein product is CSALSGSSIEQYF.

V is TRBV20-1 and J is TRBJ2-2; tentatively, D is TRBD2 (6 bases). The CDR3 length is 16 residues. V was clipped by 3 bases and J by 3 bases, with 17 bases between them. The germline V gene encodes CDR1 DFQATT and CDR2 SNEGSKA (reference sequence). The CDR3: CSARAQLAGDTGELFF. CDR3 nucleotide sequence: TGCAGTGCTAGGGCCCAACTAGCCGGGGACACCGGGGAGCTGTTTTTT.

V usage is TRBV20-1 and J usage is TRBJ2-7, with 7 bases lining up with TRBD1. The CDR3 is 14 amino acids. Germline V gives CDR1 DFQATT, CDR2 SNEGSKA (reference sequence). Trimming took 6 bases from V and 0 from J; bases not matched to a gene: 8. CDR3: CSARQGVPSYEQYF. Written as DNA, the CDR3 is TGCAGTGCCAGACAGGGAGTACCCTCCTACGAGCAGTACTTC.

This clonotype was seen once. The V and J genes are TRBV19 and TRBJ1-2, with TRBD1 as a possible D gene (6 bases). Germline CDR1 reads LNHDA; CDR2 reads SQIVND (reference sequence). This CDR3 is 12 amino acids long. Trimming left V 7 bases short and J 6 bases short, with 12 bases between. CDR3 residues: CASNMGANGYTF. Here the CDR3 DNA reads TGTGCCAGTAATATGGGGGCCAATGGCTACACCTTC. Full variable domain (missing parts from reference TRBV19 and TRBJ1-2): DGGITQSPKYLFRKEGQNVTLSCEQNLNHDAMYWYRQDPGQGLRLIYYSQIVNDFQKGDIAEGYSVSREKKESFPLTVTSAQKNPTAFYLCASNMGANGYTFGSGTRLTVV.

CDR3 DNA sequence: TGTGCCAGCTGGAGGGGTAGGCACAATGAGCAGTTCTTC. It codes for CASWRGRHNEQFF. The J gene is TRBJ2-1, the V gene TRBV28; D may be TRBD2 (6 bases). From germline, CDR1 is MDHEN and CDR2 SYDVKM. This CDR3 is built from 13 residues. Trimming removed 8 bases from V and 5 bases from J, with 13 bases in between.

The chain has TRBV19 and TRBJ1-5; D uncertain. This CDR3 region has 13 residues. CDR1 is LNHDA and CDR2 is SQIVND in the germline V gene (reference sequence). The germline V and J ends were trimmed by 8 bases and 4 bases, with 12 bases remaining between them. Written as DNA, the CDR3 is TGTGCCAGTTGGTCGGGTTATAATCAGCCCCAGCATTTT. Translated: CASWSGYNQPQHF.

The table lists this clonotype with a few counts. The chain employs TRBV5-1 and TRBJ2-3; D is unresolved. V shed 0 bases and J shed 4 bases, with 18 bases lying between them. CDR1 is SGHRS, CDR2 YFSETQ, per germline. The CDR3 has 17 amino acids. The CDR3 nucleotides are TGCGCCAGCAGCTTGGGTGAAGTGTTCGGAGAGCCAGATACGCAGTATTTT. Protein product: CASSLGEVFGEPDTQYF.

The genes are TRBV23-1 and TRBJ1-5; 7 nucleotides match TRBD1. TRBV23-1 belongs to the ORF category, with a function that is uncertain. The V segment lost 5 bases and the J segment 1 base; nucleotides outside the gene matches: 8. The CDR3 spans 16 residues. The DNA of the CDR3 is TGCGCCAGCAGTGCCCAGGGGGGACCGAGCAATCAGCCCCAGCATTTT. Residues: CASSAQGGPSNQPQHF.

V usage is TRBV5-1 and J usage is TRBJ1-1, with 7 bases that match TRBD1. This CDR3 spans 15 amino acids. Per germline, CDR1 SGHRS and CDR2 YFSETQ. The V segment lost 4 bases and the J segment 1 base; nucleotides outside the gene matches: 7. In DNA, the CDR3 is TGCGCCAGCAGCCTGAAGACAGGGCGGAACACTGAAGCTTTCTTT. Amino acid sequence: CASSLKTGRNTEAFF.

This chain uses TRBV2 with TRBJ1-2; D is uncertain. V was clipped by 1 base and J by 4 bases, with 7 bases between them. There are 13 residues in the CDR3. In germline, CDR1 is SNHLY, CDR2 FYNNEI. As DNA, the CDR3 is TGTGCCAGCAGTGAAGGGGCCATCTATGGCTACACCTTC. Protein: CASSEGAIYGYTF.

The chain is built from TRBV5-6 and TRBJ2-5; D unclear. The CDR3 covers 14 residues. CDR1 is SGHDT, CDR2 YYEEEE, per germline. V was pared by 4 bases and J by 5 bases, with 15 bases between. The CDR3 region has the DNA TGTGCCAGCAGCCGCCCCAGTGATAGCGAGACCCAGTACTTC. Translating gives CASSRPSDSETQYF.

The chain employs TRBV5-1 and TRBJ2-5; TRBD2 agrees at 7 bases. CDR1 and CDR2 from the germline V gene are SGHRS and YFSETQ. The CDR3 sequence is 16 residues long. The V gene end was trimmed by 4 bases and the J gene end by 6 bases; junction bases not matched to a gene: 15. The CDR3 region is CASSPGRGGRGKTQYF. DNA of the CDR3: TGCGCCAGCAGCCCAGGTCGGGGCGGGAGAGGGAAGACCCAGTACTTC.